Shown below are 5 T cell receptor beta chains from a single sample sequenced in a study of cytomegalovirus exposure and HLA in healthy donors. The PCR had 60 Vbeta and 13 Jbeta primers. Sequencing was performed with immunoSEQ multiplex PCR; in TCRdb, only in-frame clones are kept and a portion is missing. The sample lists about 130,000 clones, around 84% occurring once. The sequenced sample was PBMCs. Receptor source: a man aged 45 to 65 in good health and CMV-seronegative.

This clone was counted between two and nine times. Here the CDR3 DNA reads TGTGCCAGCAGCTTACAGGGGCTATACACTGAAGCTTTCTTT. Translating gives CASSLQGLYTEAFF. V usage is TRBV7-2 and J usage is TRBJ1-1; D may be TRBD1 (6 bases). The length of the CDR3 is 14 residues. The germline V and J ends were trimmed by 2 bases and 3 bases, with 10 bases remaining between them. The germline V gene encodes CDR1 SGHTA and CDR2 FQGNSA.

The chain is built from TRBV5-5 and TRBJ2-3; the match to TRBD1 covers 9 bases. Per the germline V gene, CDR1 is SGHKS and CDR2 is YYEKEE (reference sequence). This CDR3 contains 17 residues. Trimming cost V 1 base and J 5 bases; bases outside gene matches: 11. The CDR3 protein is CASSLSGTGSLQDTQYF. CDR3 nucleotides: TGTGCCAGCAGCTTGTCCGGGACAGGGAGTCTTCAAGATACGCAGTATTTT.

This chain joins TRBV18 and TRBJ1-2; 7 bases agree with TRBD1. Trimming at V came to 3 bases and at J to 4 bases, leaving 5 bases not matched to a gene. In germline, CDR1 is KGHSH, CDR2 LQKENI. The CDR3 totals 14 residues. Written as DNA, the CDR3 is TGTGCCAGCTCACCGCCGACAGGGTCCTATGGCTACACCTTC. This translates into CASSPPTGSYGYTF.

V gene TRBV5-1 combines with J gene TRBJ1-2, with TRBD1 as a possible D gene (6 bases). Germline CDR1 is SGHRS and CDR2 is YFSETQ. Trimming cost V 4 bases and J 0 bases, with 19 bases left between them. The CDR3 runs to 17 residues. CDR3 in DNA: TGCGCCAGCAGCCCCGTCGCGGGGGCTACTTCTAACTATGGCTACACCTTC. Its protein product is CASSPVAGATSNYGYTF.

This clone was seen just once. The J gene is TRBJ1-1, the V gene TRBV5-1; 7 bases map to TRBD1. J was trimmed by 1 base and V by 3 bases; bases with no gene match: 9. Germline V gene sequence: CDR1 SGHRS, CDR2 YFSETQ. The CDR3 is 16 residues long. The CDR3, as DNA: TGCGCCAGCAGCTCAAGACAGGGCAAAAGGAACACTGAAGCTTTCTTT. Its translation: CASSSRQGKRNTEAFF. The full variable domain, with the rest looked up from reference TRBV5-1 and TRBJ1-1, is KAGVTQTPRYLIKTRGQQVTLSCSPISGHRSVSWYQQTPGQGLQFLFEYFSETQRNKGNFPGRFSGRQFSNSRSEMNVSTLELGDSALYLCASSSRQGKRNTEAFFGQGTRLTVV.